This T cell receptor (beta chain) was identified during a study of human T cells and chemical hapten exposure. Study findings and constraints: No alteration of TCRs above 1 in 1000 frequency was seen with DPC sensitization.

Remarks on this clonotype: Its target is not known.

Total RNA extraction was carried out from unfractionated whole blood. Unique molecular identifiers were affixed to discrete cDNA molecules within the library. TCRdb reprocessed the 5' RACE reads with MiXCR, giving one entry per CDR3 protein. Here the sample spans tens of thousands of distinct CDR3 sequences, about 15% being singletons. V was cut by 2 bases and J by 8 bases, with 19 bases left in between. The CDR3 loop spans 16 amino acids. Germline V gene data show CDR1 as SEHNR and CDR2 as FQNEAQ (reference sequence). The receptor was derived from a female donor in good health. V and J are TRBV7-9 and TRBJ2-1; TRBD1 is a possible D gene (6 bases). Here the CDR3 reads CASSLRGSGPAHEQFF. The CDR3 nucleotides are TGTGCCAGCAGCTTAAGGGGGAGCGGCCCCGCCCATGAGCAGTTCTTC.